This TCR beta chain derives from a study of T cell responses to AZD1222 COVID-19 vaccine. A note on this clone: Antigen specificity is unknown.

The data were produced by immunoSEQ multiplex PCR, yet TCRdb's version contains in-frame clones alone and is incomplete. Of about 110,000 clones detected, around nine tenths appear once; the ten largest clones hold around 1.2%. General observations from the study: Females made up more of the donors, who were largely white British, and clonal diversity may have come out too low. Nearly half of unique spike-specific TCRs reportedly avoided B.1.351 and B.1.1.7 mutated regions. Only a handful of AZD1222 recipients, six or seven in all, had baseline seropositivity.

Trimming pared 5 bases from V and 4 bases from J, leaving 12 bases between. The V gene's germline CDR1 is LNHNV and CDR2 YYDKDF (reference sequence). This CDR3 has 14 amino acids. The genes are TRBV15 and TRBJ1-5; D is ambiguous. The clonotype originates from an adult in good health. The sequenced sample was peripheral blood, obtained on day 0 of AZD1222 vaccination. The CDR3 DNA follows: TGTGCCACCAGCCGTCCCGCAGAGAATCAGCCCCAGCATTTT. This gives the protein CATSRPAENQPQHF. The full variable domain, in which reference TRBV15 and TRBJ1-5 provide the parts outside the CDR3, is DAMVIQNPRYQVTQFGKPVTLSCSQTLNHNVMYWYQQKSSQAPKLLFHYYDKDFNNEADTPDNFQSRRPNTSFCFLDIRSPGLGDTAMYLCATSRPAENQPQHFGDGTRLSIL.